The text below deals with one T cell receptor beta chain. Antigen specificity is unknown. This sample was taken from a study of glioma-infiltrating T cells. Study results and limitations: Tissue-blood divergence was below expectation in non-neoplastic patients, above in gliomas.

Germline assignment: CDR1 MDHEN and CDR2 SYDVKM. The CDR3 has 18 residues. J lost 7 bases, V lost 3 bases, and 10 bases had no gene match. TCR alpha and beta CDR3 regions were amplified from RNA using iRepertoire nested multiplex PCR. One-step reverse transcription and amplification started from approximately 100-400 ng of tissue mRNA or PBMC total RNA. A single record per CDR3 protein comes from TCRdb applying MiXCR to the multiplex PCR reads. The sample includes 400,000 or so distinct CDR3 sequences, 41% of them seen just once. The sequence derives from a human donor with low-grade glioma or glioblastoma, undergoing nonglioma brain surgery, or in good health (not recorded which). The chain has TRBV28 and TRBJ2-2; 14 bases are shared with TRBD2. The sample was glioma tissue, nonneoplastic brain tissue, or PBMCs (not recorded which). CDR3 sequence reads: CASSFHGTSGSSDGELFF. CDR3 in DNA: TGTGCCAGCAGTTTTCATGGGACTAGCGGGAGTTCGGACGGGGAGCTGTTTTTT. Full variable domain (missing parts from reference TRBV28 and TRBJ2-2): DVKVTQSSRYLVKRTGEKVFLECVQDMDHENMFWYRQDPGLGLRLIYFSYDVKMKEKGDIPEGYSVSREKKERFSLILESASTNQTSMYLCASSFHGTSGSSDGELFFGEGSRLTVL.